The 15 T cell receptor beta chains presented below share a single source sample, sequenced in a study of cytomegalovirus exposure and HLA in healthy donors. PCR employed 60 Vbeta and 13 Jbeta primers. Measured with immunoSEQ multiplex PCR; TCRdb has only the in-frame clones, and not every one. The repertoire holds some 170,000 clones, 71% seen once, with under 3.5% in the top ten. Sequencing was done on a sample of PBMCs. Receptor source: a woman under 40 in good health and CMV-seronegative.

The V gene is TRBV7-9, the J gene TRBJ2-7; 9 bases match TRBD1. The CDR3 loop spans 15 amino acids. The V gene's germline CDR1 is SEHNR and CDR2 FQNEAQ (reference sequence). V dropped 4 bases and J dropped 4; count of bases not matched to a gene: 8. As DNA, the CDR3 is TGTGCCAGCAGCTCTAAACCGGGACAGGGATACGAGCAGTACTTC. This gives the protein CASSSKPGQGYEQYF.

This chain uses TRBV7-8 with TRBJ2-1, with TRBD2 matching 8 bases. Germline V gene sequence: CDR1 SGHVS, CDR2 FQNEAQ. The J segment lost 3 bases and the V segment lost 0 bases, leaving 7 bases of the junction unmatched. This CDR3 comprises 17 residues. The CDR3 DNA sequence: TGTGCCAGCAGCTTAGCCCGAGCGGGAGATAACTACAATGAGCAGTTCTTC. Its protein product is CASSLARAGDNYNEQFF. The whole variable domain, filled in from reference TRBV7-8 and TRBJ2-1, reads GAGVSQSPRYKVAKRGQDVALRCDPISGHVSLFWYQQALGQGPEFLTYFQNEAQLDKSGLPSDRFFAERPEGSVSTLKIQRTQQEDSAVYLCASSLARAGDNYNEQFFGPGTRLTVL.

This sequence joins TRBV5-6 and TRBJ1-1; D might be TRBD1 (6 bases). The CDR3 loop spans 14 amino acids. The V end lost 0 bases, the J end lost 7 bases, and 13 bases lay between the germline ends. From germline, CDR1 is SGHDT and CDR2 YYEEEE. This CDR3 is CASSLGLGDIEAFF. The CDR3 DNA reads TGTGCCAGCAGCTTGGGACTCGGGGACATTGAAGCTTTCTTT. The whole variable domain, filled in from reference TRBV5-6 and TRBJ1-1, reads DAGVTQSPTHLIKTRGQQVTLRCSPKSGHDTVSWYQQALGQGPQFIFQYYEEEERQRGNFPDRFSGHQFPNYSSELNVNALLLGDSALYLCASSLGLGDIEAFFGQGTRLTVV.

The chain couples TRBV7-9 to TRBJ2-1, with D possibly matching TRBD1 (7 bases). Trimming removed 5 bases from V and 8 bases from J, with 19 bases in between. This CDR3 has 15 residues. From germline, CDR1 is SEHNR and CDR2 FQNEAQ (reference sequence). CDR3: CASSIRLGGEDEQFF. CDR3 in DNA: TGTGCCAGCAGCATCCGACTAGGGGGCGAGGATGAGCAGTTCTTC.

The chain combines TRBV18 with TRBJ1-5, with a tentative D call TRBD1 (6 bases). The CDR3 extends over 16 amino acids. The germline V and J ends were trimmed by 3 bases and 3 bases, with 15 bases remaining between them. From germline, CDR1 is KGHSH and CDR2 LQKENI. DNA for the CDR3: TGTGCCAGCTCACCTACGACCGGGACACCCAATCAGCCCCAGCATTTT. This translates into CASSPTTGTPNQPQHF. The whole variable domain, filled in from reference TRBV18 and TRBJ1-5, reads NAGVMQNPRHLVRRRGQEARLRCSPMKGHSHVYWYRQLPEEGLKFMVYLQKENIIDESGMPKERFSAEFPKEGPSILRIQQVVRGDSAAYFCASSPTTGTPNQPQHFGDGTRLSIL.

The V call is TRBV19, the J call TRBJ1-2; TRBD1 matches 7 bases. The V segment lost 6 bases and the J segment 8 bases; nucleotides outside the gene matches: 12. The CDR3 loop spans 14 amino acids. Germline CDR1 and CDR2: LNHDA and SQIVND (reference sequence). The CDR3 region has the DNA TGTGCCAGTAGCCGAACAGGGGAGCGGGAGGGCTACACCTTC. Protein product: CASSRTGEREGYTF.

This clone was recorded only once. The CDR3 nucleotides are TGTGCCAGCAGCTTAGATCGTAGGGACAGCCTAAAAGTTTCGAGGAATGAGCAGTTCTTC. It specifies CASSLDRRDSLKVSRNEQFF. The V call is TRBV7-6, the J call TRBJ2-1; 7 bases line up with TRBD1. The CDR3 sequence is 20 residues long. The junction had 22 bases not matched to a gene; V was cut back by 1 base and J by 7 bases. Germline V gives CDR1 SGHVS, CDR2 FNYEAQ.

This rearrangement joins TRBV4-1 to TRBJ2-5; no definite D call. Germline CDR1 is MGHRA and CDR2 is YSYEKL. Trimming took 2 bases from V and 5 from J, leaving 9 bases between them. The CDR3 is 13 residues long. This CDR3 reads CASSQIGEETQYF. The CDR3, as DNA: TGCGCCAGCAGCCAAATTGGTGAGGAGACCCAGTACTTC.

This sequence joins TRBV28 and TRBJ1-3; no definite D call. The CDR3 sequence is 16 residues long. CDR1 and CDR2 (germline): MDHEN, SYDVKM. Between the trimmed V and J ends, which lost 6 bases and 0 bases, there was a span of 15 bases. CDR3 sequence: CASSSPHRSSGNTIYF. Written as DNA, the CDR3 is TGTGCCAGCAGCTCCCCCCACAGAAGCTCTGGAAACACCATATATTTT.

The chain is built from TRBV19 and TRBJ2-1; 8 nucleotides agree with TRBD1. The germline V gene encodes CDR1 LNHDA and CDR2 SQIVND (reference sequence). Germline trimming cut 7 bases from V and 7 bases from J; bases unmatched to any gene: 15. The length of the CDR3 is 16 residues. CDR3 nucleotide sequence: TGTGCCAGTATCCATCACGAGGACAGGGTGGTAAATGAGCAGTTCTTC. It translates to CASIHHEDRVVNEQFF.

The chain recombines TRBV5-1 with TRBJ2-1; D possibly corresponds to TRBD1 (7 bases). The CDR3 contains 16 residues. Trimming removed 4 bases from V and 7 bases from J, with 21 bases in between. CDR1 SGHRS and CDR2 YFSETQ come from the germline V gene. DNA for the CDR3: TGCGCCAGCAGCCGGAGGGGGGACAGCGCCCTGAATGAGCAGTTCTTC. Protein product: CASSRRGDSALNEQFF.

The rearrangement uses TRBV4-2 and TRBJ1-1, with 9 nucleotides matching TRBD1. Trimming took 4 bases from V and 0 from J; bases not matched to a gene: 12. Germline V gene data show CDR1 as LGHNA and CDR2 as YNFKEQ. The CDR3 totals 18 residues. The CDR3 bases are TGTGCCAGCAGCCCTAGAACAGGGGGCGCGGGGATGAACACTGAAGCTTTCTTT. It encodes CASSPRTGGAGMNTEAFF.

V gene TRBV7-8 combines with J gene TRBJ2-2; TRBD2 matches at 7 bases. The germline V gene has CDR1 SGHVS and CDR2 FQNEAQ. Trimming removed 4 bases from V and 7 bases from J; junction bases left unmatched: 12. The CDR3 spans 16 residues. The CDR3 is CASSSYGRELGGELFF. Written as DNA, the CDR3 is TGTGCCAGCAGCTCTTATGGGCGGGAGTTAGGCGGGGAGCTGTTTTTT.

This chain connects TRBV7-9 to TRBJ2-1, with a weak D call TRBD2 (5 bases). Germline CDR1 is SEHNR and CDR2 is FQNEAQ (reference sequence). This CDR3 is 17 amino acids long. V was trimmed by 5 bases and J by 2 bases, leaving 19 bases between them. This CDR3 is CASSDSISGPTYNEQFF. CDR3 nucleotides: TGTGCCAGCAGCGATAGTATAAGCGGTCCCACCTACAATGAGCAGTTCTTC.

The chain recombines TRBV7-9 with TRBJ1-5; a possible D gene is TRBD1 (5 bases). From germline, CDR1 is SEHNR and CDR2 FQNEAQ (reference sequence). The CDR3 totals 15 residues. V was cut by 1 base and J by 0 bases, with 7 bases left in between. The CDR3 DNA follows: TGTGCCAGCAGCTTAGAGGGGTATAGCAATCAGCCCCAGCATTTT. Protein: CASSLEGYSNQPQHF.